This T cell receptor (beta chain) was observed in a study of persistence of HIV-infected CD4 T cells. Study summary: Blood samples, up to 180 mL, came from multiple time points, except two leukapheresis donors sampled once.

Sequencing used immunoSEQ version 4 in survey mode. Genomic DNA was diluted to roughly 9.4 ng/uL, up to 1 ug per sample. Only in-frame clones appear in the TCRdb table, and some are missing; sequencing was by immunoSEQ multiplex PCR. The profile covers over 10,000 clones, with about 70% appearing a single time and 6% to 7.5% taken by the ten largest. Trimming removed 1 base from V and 7 bases from J, with 14 bases in between. The CDR3 has 15 residues. Germline V lookup: CDR1 SNHLY, CDR2 FYNNEI. In this sample, this clone turned up a few times. The antigen is undetermined. The stimulus was an HIV-1 Gag 15-mer peptide pool, approximately 0.93 ug/peptide/mL. Responding CD4+ T cells were sorted by upregulation of both CD40 ligand and CD69. CD8-depleted PBMCs were stimulated more than 15 hours with anti-CD28/CD49d costimulation, CD40-blocking antibody and enfuvirtide. General study findings and limits: TCR oligoclonality correlated with proviral oligoclonality in the same sorted populations.

This chain uses TRBV2 with TRBJ2-1; maybe TRBD2 (5 bases). The sequenced sample was CD4+ T cells sorted from PBMCs after approximately 19-hour stimulation, obtained from a patient who received antiretroviral therapy. The TCR originated in an adult man with HIV who was CMV-seropositive. The CDR3 nucleotides are TGTGCCAGCAGTGAAGGTACTGGGCGGGCAAATGAGCAGTTCTTC. Its translation: CASSEGTGRANEQFF.